The rows below give T cell receptor beta chains drawn from one sample of a study of metastatic and nonmetastatic thyroid tumors. Via MiXCR, TCRdb re-called the PCR reads. The sample contains about 38,000 clones, around 26% of which appear only once. The sample comprised blood. These TCRs come from a female donor with papillary thyroid cancer or a benign thyroid nodule (not recorded which). Some clones in this sample may be carry-over from other donors' samples. The CDR3 runs from the conserved cysteine through the conserved F or W. Each record gives: CDR3 DNA, CDR3 protein, J gene, D gene, V gene, clone size. A D gene is named only where the DNA matches it firmly. Not all rows give a size; the values are once, few, many and, for expanded clones, a class.

DNA: TGTGCCAGCAGTGAATTGGACAGGTATGTTGGCTACACCTTC
CDR3: CASSELDRYVGYTF
J: TRBJ1-2
D: TRBD1
V: TRBV2
size: few

DNA: TGTGCCAGCAGTATCAGGGGGTCAGGGGCCAACGTCCCGACTTTC
CDR3: CASSIRGSGANVPTF
J: TRBJ2-6
D: TRBD1
V: TRBV12-3/TRBV12-4
size: few

DNA: TGTGCCAGCAGCCCCCGGAGCGGAAACTACTACGAGCAGTACTTC
CDR3: CASSPRSGNYYEQYF
J: TRBJ2-7
D: .
V: TRBV9
size: many

DNA: TGTGCCAGCAGTTTATCGTTCTACAATGAGCAGTTCTTC
CDR3: CASSLSFYNEQFF
J: TRBJ2-1
D: .
V: TRBV27
size: medium-sized

DNA: TGTGCCAGCAGTTTTAGCGGGATCAGATCAGATACGCAGTATTTT
CDR3: CASSFSGIRSDTQYF
J: TRBJ2-3
D: TRBD2
V: TRBV12-3/TRBV12-4
size: .

DNA: TGTGCCAGCAGTTACGGCGGGGGGGGGGGGCCTGATACGCAGTATTTT
CDR3: CASSYGGGGGPDTQYF
J: TRBJ2-3
D: TRBD2
V: TRBV6-2/TRBV6-3
size: few

DNA: TGCGCCAGCAGCCAAGAGGGACAGGGGCTTCATAATTCACCCCTCCACTTT
CDR3: CASSQEGQGLHNSPLHF
J: TRBJ1-6
D: TRBD1
V: TRBV4-1
size: few

DNA: TGTGCCAGCAGCCAAGATTCCCCCTCCGGGACAGGGGGGACCGGGGAGCTGTTTTTT
CDR3: CASSQDSPSGTGGTGELFF
J: TRBJ2-2
D: TRBD1
V: TRBV3-1
size: many

DNA: TGCAGTGCTAGAGCCCAGGGTTTGGGACCCCAGCATTTT
CDR3: CSARAQGLGPQHF
J: TRBJ1-5
D: .
V: TRBV20-1
size: .

DNA: TGCGCCAGCAGCTTGGCCGGGCGTCCGGGGGGGGGTTCTGACAATGAGCAGTTCTTC
CDR3: CASSLAGRPGGGSDNEQFF
J: TRBJ2-1
D: TRBD2
V: TRBV5-1
size: many

DNA: TGTGCCAGCAGCTACACTAAACTAGCGGGTTACAATGAGCAGTTCTTC
CDR3: CASSYTKLAGYNEQFF
J: TRBJ2-1
D: TRBD2
V: TRBV6-5
size: medium-sized

DNA: TGCGCCAGCAGCTTGGGGGGTGCTATGAACACTGAAGCTTTCTTT
CDR3: CASSLGGAMNTEAFF
J: TRBJ1-1
D: .
V: TRBV5-1
size: .

DNA: TGCAGTGCTTCACAGCAGGTTTCAGGATCCCTACAGCCCCAGCATTTT
CDR3: CSASQQVSGSLQPQHF
J: TRBJ1-5
D: .
V: TRBV20-1
size: .

DNA: TGTGCCAGCAGTTACTTACTTAGTGGGGCCAACGTCCTGACTTTC
CDR3: CASSYLLSGANVLTF
J: TRBJ2-6
D: .
V: TRBV6-2/TRBV6-3
size: few

DNA: TGTGCCAGCAGCCCCAAGAAGAACACTGAAGCTTTCTTT
CDR3: CASSPKKNTEAFF
J: TRBJ1-1
D: .
V: TRBV7-3
size: many

DNA: TGCGCCAGCAGCCCCCGGGGGGCTGTGGTGGATGCTTTCTTT
CDR3: CASSPRGAVVDAFF
J: TRBJ1-1
D: .
V: TRBV5-1
size: .

DNA: TGCAGTGCCCCAGGGCGTGGGACCCTAAATGAAAAACTGTTTTTT
CDR3: CSAPGRGTLNEKLFF
J: TRBJ1-4
D: .
V: TRBV20-1
size: many

DNA: TGTGCCAGCATCCAAGGACAGGGATGCTACACCTTC
CDR3: CASIQGQGCYTF
J: TRBJ1-2
D: TRBD1
V: TRBV6-1
size: .

DNA: TGTGCCAGCAGCGCCGGGACAGGCCTCAATGAGCAGTTCTTC
CDR3: CASSAGTGLNEQFF
J: TRBJ2-1
D: TRBD1
V: TRBV9
size: few

DNA: TGTGCCAGCAGTTCGAGGCGGGACCCCTATGGCTACACCTTC
CDR3: CASSSRRDPYGYTF
J: TRBJ1-2
D: .
V: TRBV28
size: .

DNA: TGTGCCAGCAGCTTAGTTCTTATGGCGGGAGAGGGTGAGCAGTTCTTC
CDR3: CASSLVLMAGEGEQFF
J: TRBJ2-1
D: TRBD2
V: TRBV11-2
size: .

DNA: TGCGCCAGCAGCCCCGACAGGGTTGCAGCCTACGAGCAGTACTTC
CDR3: CASSPDRVAAYEQYF
J: TRBJ2-7
D: TRBD1
V: TRBV5-1
size: many

DNA: TGTGCCAGCAGCTTGAGTTCCAGGAGCTTTTATGGCTACACCTTC
CDR3: CASSLSSRSFYGYTF
J: TRBJ1-2
D: .
V: TRBV5-4
size: .

DNA: TGTGCCAGCAGCCCCTTAGCGGGAGATGCGGATACGCAGTATTTT
CDR3: CASSPLAGDADTQYF
J: TRBJ2-3
D: TRBD2
V: TRBV11-1
size: .

DNA: TGCGCCAGCCAGGACGGCTCTGGAGCCAACGTCCTGACTTTC
CDR3: CASQDGSGANVLTF
J: TRBJ2-6
D: .
V: TRBV5-1
size: once

DNA: TGTGCCAGTAGTGGACAGGGTGATCGACAGCCCCAGCATTTT
CDR3: CASSGQGDRQPQHF
J: TRBJ1-5
D: TRBD1
V: TRBV19
size: few

DNA: TGTGCCAGCAGTAGGCGGGAAAATCCCTACGAGCAGTACTTC
CDR3: CASSRRENPYEQYF
J: TRBJ2-7
D: .
V: TRBV27
size: many

DNA: TGTGCCAGCTCAATGCGAGCGGGAGTGTTCGAGCAGTACTTC
CDR3: CASSMRAGVFEQYF
J: TRBJ2-7
D: TRBD2
V: TRBV18
size: few

DNA: TGTGCCAGCAGTCTAGGGGGGGCGAACGAGCAGTACTTC
CDR3: CASSLGGANEQYF
J: TRBJ2-7
D: .
V: TRBV11-1
size: .

DNA: TGTGCCAGCAGTTACTCGGCTGGCACTGAAGCTTTCTTT
CDR3: CASSYSAGTEAFF
J: TRBJ1-1
D: .
V: TRBV6-6
size: .

DNA: TGTGCCAGTAGTATTGGGACTAGCGGGAGCGGCACAGATACGCAGTATTTT
CDR3: CASSIGTSGSGTDTQYF
J: TRBJ2-3
D: TRBD2
V: TRBV19
size: many

DNA: TGTGCCAGCAGTTTAAACGGGGTATCCACTGAAGCTTTCTTT
CDR3: CASSLNGVSTEAFF
J: TRBJ1-1
D: .
V: TRBV12-3/TRBV12-4
size: many

DNA: TGTGCCAGCAGTGAAGATAGGGGGCTGGGCTATGGCTACACCTTC
CDR3: CASSEDRGLGYGYTF
J: TRBJ1-2
D: TRBD1
V: TRBV6-1
size: medium-sized

DNA: TGCGCCAGCAGCACAGGGGGCTCTGGAAACACCATATATTTT
CDR3: CASSTGGSGNTIYF
J: TRBJ1-3
D: TRBD1
V: TRBV5-1
size: .

DNA: TGTGCCAGCAGTTACTCGGACGGGTCCGGGCCCCAGCATTTT
CDR3: CASSYSDGSGPQHF
J: TRBJ1-5
D: .
V: TRBV6-2/TRBV6-3
size: few

DNA: TGTGCCAGCAGTTTGGACCGCGGGGAGCTGTTTTTT
CDR3: CASSLDRGELFF
J: TRBJ2-2
D: .
V: TRBV6-2/TRBV6-3
size: medium-sized

DNA: TGCGCCAGCAGCCAGATTGCCGGGGCGCCCGGGCAGGCTTTCTTT
CDR3: CASSQIAGAPGQAFF
J: TRBJ1-1
D: .
V: TRBV4-1
size: many

DNA: TGCAGTGCTAGGGGGGGAGGTCTTACCTACGAGCAGTACTTC
CDR3: CSARGGGLTYEQYF
J: TRBJ2-7
D: .
V: TRBV20-1
size: .

DNA: TGTGCCAGCTCACCCGACGACTATAGCAATCAGCCCCAGCATTTT
CDR3: CASSPDDYSNQPQHF
J: TRBJ1-5
D: .
V: TRBV18
size: many

DNA: TGTGCCAGCACTCCCGGGGTAGCGGGAGAAGGAGAGACCCAGTACTTC
CDR3: CASTPGVAGEGETQYF
J: TRBJ2-5
D: TRBD2
V: TRBV6-1
size: many

DNA: TGTGCCAGCAGTTCTAGCGGGGGGGCCTCGGGGTTGGGTGAGACCCAGTACTTC
CDR3: CASSSSGGASGLGETQYF
J: TRBJ2-5
D: TRBD2
V: TRBV25-1
size: many

DNA: TGTGCCAGTAGCGAGACAGGGTTCGGCAATCAGCCCCAGCATTTT
CDR3: CASSETGFGNQPQHF
J: TRBJ1-5
D: TRBD1
V: TRBV19
size: .

DNA: TGTGCCAGCTCACCAGTAGGGCGTCCGGGCACCGGGGAGCTGTTTTTT
CDR3: CASSPVGRPGTGELFF
J: TRBJ2-2
D: .
V: TRBV18
size: many

DNA: TGTGCCAGTAGTAGTACCGGGACCTACGAGCAGTACTTC
CDR3: CASSSTGTYEQYF
J: TRBJ2-7
D: .
V: TRBV19
size: few

DNA: TGTGCCAGCAGCCGTGGGACATTCTCTGGGGCCAACGTCCTGACTTTC
CDR3: CASSRGTFSGANVLTF
J: TRBJ2-6
D: .
V: TRBV28
size: few

DNA: TGTGCCAACAGGGTGGGCGGGGAGCAGTTTTTT
CDR3: CANRVGGEQFF
J: TRBJ2-2
D: .
V: TRBV7-6
size: .

DNA: TGTGCCAGCAGAACCATCCGACAGGGGACCAACCCCTTTGGAGCTTTCTTT
CDR3: CASRTIRQGTNPFGAFF
J: TRBJ1-1
D: TRBD1
V: TRBV6-2/TRBV6-3
size: medium-sized

DNA: TGTGCCAGCAGCTTGGGAGGGGGTAGAAACACTGAAGCTTTCTTT
CDR3: CASSLGGGRNTEAFF
J: TRBJ1-1
D: .
V: TRBV5-4
size: many

DNA: TGCAGTGCTCTCTTGCCCCCGCGGAGCTCCTACAATGAGCAGTTCTTC
CDR3: CSALLPPRSSYNEQFF
J: TRBJ2-1
D: .
V: TRBV20-1
size: .

DNA: .
CDR3: CASSSTVAGGSETRYF
J: TRBJ2-5
D: .
V: TRBV5-5
size: once

DNA: TGTGCCAGCAGGCCAGGGGAGAATTCCTACAATGAGCAGTTCTTC
CDR3: CASRPGENSYNEQFF
J: TRBJ2-1
D: .
V: TRBV2
size: many

DNA: TGTGCCAGCATAAATCAGGGGGGACTGGGGGAGCAGTACTTT
CDR3: CASINQGGLGEQYF
J: TRBJ2-7
D: .
V: TRBV6-1
size: medium-sized

DNA: TGTGCCAGCAGCTTATATTCCTCCAGCACAGATACGCAGTATTTT
CDR3: CASSLYSSSTDTQYF
J: TRBJ2-3
D: .
V: TRBV13
size: once

DNA: TGTGCCAGCAGTGAGGCAGGAACCATGAACACTGAAGCTTTCTTT
CDR3: CASSEAGTMNTEAFF
J: TRBJ1-1
D: .
V: TRBV2
size: many

DNA: TGTGCCAGCAGTGAATTGAGGGAGGGGGCGAACACCGGGGAGCTGTTTTTT
CDR3: CASSELREGANTGELFF
J: TRBJ2-2
D: .
V: TRBV25-1
size: many

DNA: TGTGCCACCAGTGAGTACTCAGGCGGTGAACAGTTCTTC
CDR3: CATSEYSGGEQFF
J: TRBJ2-1
D: .
V: TRBV24-1
size: .